One and the same sample provided the 3 T cell receptor beta chains below, sequenced in a study of neurological immune-mediated disorders. Each CDR3 protein is one row after TCRdb ran MiXCR on the 5' RACE reads. The sample has approximately 25,000 distinct CDR3 sequences; more than 20% are singletons. Sequencing was carried out using PBMCs. These receptors were obtained from a woman aged 55-70 years in good health.

With respect to this clonotype: A junction boundary mismatches the germline segment, possibly from a read error. The gene calls are TRBV6-6 and TRBJ1-2; 9 positions match TRBD1. The CDR3 totals 13 residues. CDR1 is MNHNY, CDR2 SVGAGI, per germline (reference sequence). CDR3 coding DNA: TGTGGCAGCAGTTACTCGGACAGGGGTGACTACACCTTC. Translated, it gives CGSSYSDRGDYTF.

Remarks on this clonotype: A much larger clone sits a single nucleotide away, making a read error possible. The chain recombines TRBV7-6 with TRBJ2-2; D unclear. This CDR3 has 14 residues. Trimming cost V 7 bases and J 7 bases, with 16 bases left between them. Germline V gene data show CDR1 as SGHVS and CDR2 as FNYEAQ. CDR3 sequence: CASTAKGRNGELFF. As DNA, the CDR3 is TGTGCCAGCACCGCCAAGGGTAGGAACGGGGAGCTGTTTTTT.

The sample holds many counts of this clonotype. V gene TRBV20-1 combines with J gene TRBJ2-3; D may be TRBD2 (5 bases). The CDR3 covers 15 residues. V lost 6 bases to trimming and J lost 0 bases, with 16 bases between them. Germline assignment: CDR1 DFQATT and CDR2 SNEGSKA (reference sequence). DNA of the CDR3: TGCAGTGCGCCCCGGGGAGCTTCAAGCACAGATACGCAGTATTTT. Protein product: CSAPRGASSTDTQYF.